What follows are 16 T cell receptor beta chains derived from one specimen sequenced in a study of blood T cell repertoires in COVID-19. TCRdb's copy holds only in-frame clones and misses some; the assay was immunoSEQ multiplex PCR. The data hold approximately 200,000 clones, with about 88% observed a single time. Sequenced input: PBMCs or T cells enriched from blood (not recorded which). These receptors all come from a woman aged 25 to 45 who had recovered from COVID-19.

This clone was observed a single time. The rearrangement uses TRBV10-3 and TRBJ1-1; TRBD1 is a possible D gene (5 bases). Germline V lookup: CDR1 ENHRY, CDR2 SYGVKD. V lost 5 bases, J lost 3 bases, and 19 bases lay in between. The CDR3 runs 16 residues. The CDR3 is CAISRLGGKSDTEAFF. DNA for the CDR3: TGTGCCATCAGTAGGCTGGGGGGGAAGTCCGACACTGAAGCTTTCTTT.

The chain's CDR3 is CASSQDGTGISPLHF. The CDR3 nucleotides are TGCGCCAGCAGCCAGGATGGGACAGGGATTTCACCCCTCCACTTT. The chain uses TRBV4-1 and TRBJ1-6; 9 positions match TRBD1. In germline, CDR1 is MGHRA, CDR2 YSYEKL. There are 15 residues in the CDR3. V was clipped by 3 bases and J by 9 bases; unmatched bases: 6.

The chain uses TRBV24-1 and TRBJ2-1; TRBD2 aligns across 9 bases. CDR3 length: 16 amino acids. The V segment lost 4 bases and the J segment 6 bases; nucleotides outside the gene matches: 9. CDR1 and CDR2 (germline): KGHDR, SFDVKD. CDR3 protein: CATSDAIAGVGNEQFF. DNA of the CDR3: TGTGCCACCAGTGACGCGATAGCGGGAGTGGGCAATGAGCAGTTCTTC.

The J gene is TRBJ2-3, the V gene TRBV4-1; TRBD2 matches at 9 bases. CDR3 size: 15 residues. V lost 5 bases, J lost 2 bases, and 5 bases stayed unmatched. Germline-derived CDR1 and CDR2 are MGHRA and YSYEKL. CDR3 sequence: CASSFLAGDTDTQYF. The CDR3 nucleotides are TGCGCCAGCAGCTTTTTAGCGGGAGACACAGATACGCAGTATTTT.

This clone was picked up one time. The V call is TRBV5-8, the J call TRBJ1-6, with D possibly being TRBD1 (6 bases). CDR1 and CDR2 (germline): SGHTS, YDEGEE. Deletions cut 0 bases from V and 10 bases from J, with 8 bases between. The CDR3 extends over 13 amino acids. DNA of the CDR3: TGTGCCAGCAGCTTGGACAGGGTGTCACCCCTCCACTTT. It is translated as CASSLDRVSPLHF.

CDR3 DNA: TGTGCCAGCAGCTCGCCACAACCGGGTATTGAAGCTTTCTTT. It specifies CASSSPQPGIEAFF. V gene TRBV7-9 combines with J gene TRBJ1-1; D gene unclear. The length of the CDR3 is 14 residues. V lost 4 bases and J lost 7, with 16 bases in between. Germline V gene lookup returns CDR1 SEHNR and CDR2 FQNEAQ (reference sequence).

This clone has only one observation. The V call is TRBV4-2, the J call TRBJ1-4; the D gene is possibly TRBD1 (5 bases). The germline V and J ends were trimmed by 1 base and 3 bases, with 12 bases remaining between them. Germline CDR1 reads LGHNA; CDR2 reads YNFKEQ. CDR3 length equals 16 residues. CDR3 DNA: TGTGCCAGCAGCCAAGCCCCAGGGTCAGCTAATGAAAAACTGTTTTTT. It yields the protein CASSQAPGSANEKLFF.

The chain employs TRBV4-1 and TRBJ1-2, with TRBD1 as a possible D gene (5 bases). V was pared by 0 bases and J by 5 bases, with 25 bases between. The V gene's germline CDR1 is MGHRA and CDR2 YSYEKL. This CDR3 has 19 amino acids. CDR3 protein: CASSQEGGRGGPRGYGYTF. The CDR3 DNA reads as TGCGCCAGCAGCCAAGAAGGCGGACGGGGGGGTCCGCGGGGGTATGGCTACACCTTC.

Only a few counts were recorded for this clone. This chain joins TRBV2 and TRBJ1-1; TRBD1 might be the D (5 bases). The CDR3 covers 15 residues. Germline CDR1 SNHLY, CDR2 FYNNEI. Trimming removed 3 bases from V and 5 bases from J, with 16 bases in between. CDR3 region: CASSEGPGRDTEAFF. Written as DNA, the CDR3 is TGTGCCAGCAGTGAGGGACCGGGGCGGGATACTGAAGCTTTCTTT.

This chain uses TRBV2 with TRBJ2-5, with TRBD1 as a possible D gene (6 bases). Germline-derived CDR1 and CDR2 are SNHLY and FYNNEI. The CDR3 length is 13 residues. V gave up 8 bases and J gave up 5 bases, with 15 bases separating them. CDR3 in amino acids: CASVSQGRETQYF. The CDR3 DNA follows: TGTGCCAGCGTGTCACAGGGACGGGAGACCCAGTACTTC.

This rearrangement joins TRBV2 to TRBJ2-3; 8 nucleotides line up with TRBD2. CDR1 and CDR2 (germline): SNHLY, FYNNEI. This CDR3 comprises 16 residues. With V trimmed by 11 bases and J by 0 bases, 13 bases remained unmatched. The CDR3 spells CAAGGTRTASTDTQYF. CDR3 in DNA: TGTGCCGCCGGCGGGACTAGGACAGCCAGCACAGATACGCAGTATTTT.

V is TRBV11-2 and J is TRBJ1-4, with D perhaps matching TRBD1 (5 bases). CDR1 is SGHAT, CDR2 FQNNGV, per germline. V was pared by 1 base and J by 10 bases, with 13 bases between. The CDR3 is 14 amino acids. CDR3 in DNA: TGTGCCAGCAGCTTAGGGGGGGGTGCGGGAAAACTGTTTTTT. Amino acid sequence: CASSLGGGAGKLFF.

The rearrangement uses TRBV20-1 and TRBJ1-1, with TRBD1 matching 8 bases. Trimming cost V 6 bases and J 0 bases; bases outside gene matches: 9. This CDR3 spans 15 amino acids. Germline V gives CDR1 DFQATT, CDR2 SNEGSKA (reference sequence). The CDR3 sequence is CSASPGTGMNTEAFF. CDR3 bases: TGCAGTGCCAGTCCCGGGACAGGAATGAACACTGAAGCTTTCTTT.

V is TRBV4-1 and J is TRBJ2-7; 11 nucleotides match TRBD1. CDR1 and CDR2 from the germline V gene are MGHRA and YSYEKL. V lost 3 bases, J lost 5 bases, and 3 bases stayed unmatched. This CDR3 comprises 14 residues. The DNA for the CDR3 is TGCGCCAGCAGCCACCCGGGACAGGGGGACGAGCAGTACTTC. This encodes CASSHPGQGDEQYF.

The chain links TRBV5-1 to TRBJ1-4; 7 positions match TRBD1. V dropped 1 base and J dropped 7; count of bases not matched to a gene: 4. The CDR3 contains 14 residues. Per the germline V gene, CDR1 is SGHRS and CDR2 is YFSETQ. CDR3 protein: CASSLRGPGEKLFF. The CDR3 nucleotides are TGCGCCAGCAGCTTGAGGGGGCCGGGTGAAAAACTGTTTTTT. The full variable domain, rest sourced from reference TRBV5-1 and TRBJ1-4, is KAGVTQTPRYLIKTRGQQVTLSCSPISGHRSVSWYQQTPGQGLQFLFEYFSETQRNKGNFPGRFSGRQFSNSRSEMNVSTLELGDSALYLCASSLRGPGEKLFFGSGTQLSVL.

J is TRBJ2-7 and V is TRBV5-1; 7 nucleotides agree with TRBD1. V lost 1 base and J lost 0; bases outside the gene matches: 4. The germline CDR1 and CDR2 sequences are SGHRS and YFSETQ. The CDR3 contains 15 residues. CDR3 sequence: CASSLNGQDSYEQYF. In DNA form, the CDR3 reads TGCGCCAGCAGCTTGAATGGACAGGACTCCTACGAGCAGTACTTC.